Listed below are T cell receptor beta chains from one sample, sequenced in a study of blood T cell repertoires in COVID-19. Libraries were prepared by immunoSEQ multiplex PCR; TCRdb keeps only in-frame clonotypes and omits some of them. The sample gives about 22,000 clones, about nine tenths of which show up once; over 2.5% is in the top ten. Sequencing used peripheral blood. The receptors stem from a woman in her sixties or seventies with active COVID-19. The CDR3 runs from the conserved cysteine through the conserved F or W. The order of the fields is V gene, clone size, D gene, J gene, CDR3 DNA, CDR3 protein. The D gene is left open where the match is weak. The listing skips clone size in some rows; elsewhere it reads once, few, many or a size class.

V: TRBV13
size: -
D: -
J: TRBJ1-2
DNA: TGTGCCAGCAGCTCGTGGGGCAGGGCCTATGGCTACACCTTC
CDR3: CASSSWGRAYGYTF

V: TRBV29-1
size: -
D: -
J: TRBJ1-6
DNA: TGCAGCGTTAAGGACAGCAATTCACCCCTCCACTTT
CDR3: CSVKDSNSPLHF

V: TRBV6-5
size: -
D: -
J: TRBJ2-1
DNA: TGTGCCAGCAGTACATCCACCGGGACAATCAATGAGCAGTTCTTC
CDR3: CASSTSTGTINEQFF

V: TRBV4-2
size: -
D: TRBD1
J: TRBJ2-1
DNA: TGTGCCAGCAGCCAGGTAGGGACAGGGGAAGGCGATGAGCAGTTCTTC
CDR3: CASSQVGTGEGDEQFF

V: TRBV20-1
size: -
D: -
J: TRBJ1-1
DNA: TGCAGTGCTAGTGCCCAAGCCGGGTTGGCGACTGAAGCTTTCTTT
CDR3: CSASAQAGLATEAFF

V: TRBV5-1
size: -
D: TRBD2
J: TRBJ2-7
DNA: TGCGCCAGCAGCGCCCGGACTAGCGGGAGTCACTACGAGCAGTACTTC
CDR3: CASSARTSGSHYEQYF

V: TRBV28
size: few
D: -
J: TRBJ1-1
DNA: TGTGCCAGCAGTTCACCGGGAGGGAACACTGAAGCTTTCTTT
CDR3: CASSSPGGNTEAFF

V: TRBV28
size: -
D: -
J: TRBJ2-3
DNA: TGTGCCAGCAGTCCCCCGGACAGTAGCACAGATACGCAGTATTTT
CDR3: CASSPPDSSTDTQYF

V: TRBV5-1
size: -
D: -
J: TRBJ1-2
DNA: TGCGCCAGCAGCTTGGCCCCGGACAGATTTGGCTACACCTTC
CDR3: CASSLAPDRFGYTF

V: TRBV18
size: -
D: TRBD2
J: TRBJ2-7
DNA: TGTGCCAGCTCACCGACTAGCGGCTTGCCCCACGAGCAGTACTTC
CDR3: CASSPTSGLPHEQYF

V: TRBV7-9
size: -
D: -
J: TRBJ2-3
DNA: TGTGCCAGCAGCTTTGGGGCCGGTAGCACAGATACGCAGTATTTT
CDR3: CASSFGAGSTDTQYF

V: TRBV30
size: once
D: -
J: TRBJ1-1
DNA: TGTGCCTGTAGGCCTTCTGGGGCGAACACTGAAGCTTTCTTT
CDR3: CACRPSGANTEAFF

V: TRBV5-4
size: -
D: TRBD1
J: TRBJ1-2
DNA: TGTGCCAGCAGCTTCGACAGGGGGCGCTTAAACTATGGCTACACCTTC
CDR3: CASSFDRGRLNYGYTF

V: TRBV19
size: -
D: -
J: TRBJ1-1
DNA: TGTGCCAGTAGATCTCGAGGTCAGAACACTGAAGCTTTCTTT
CDR3: CASRSRGQNTEAFF

V: TRBV5-6
size: -
D: TRBD1
J: TRBJ2-5
DNA: TGTGCCAGCAGCCAAAGGGGACAGCAAGAGACCCAGTACTTC
CDR3: CASSQRGQQETQYF

V: TRBV6-5
size: -
D: TRBD1
J: TRBJ1-4
DNA: TGTGCCAGCAAGATGGGGACAGGGGGCCTTGAACTGTTTTTT
CDR3: CASKMGTGGLELFF

V: TRBV5-1
size: -
D: TRBD2
J: TRBJ2-3
DNA: TGCGCCAGCAGCTTGGCCTATCTGGGGGGGGGCACAGATACGCAGTATTTT
CDR3: CASSLAYLGGGTDTQYF

V: TRBV19
size: -
D: -
J: TRBJ1-2
DNA: TGTGCCAGTAGTTTGGGCCCGTCGTGGGGCTACACCTTC
CDR3: CASSLGPSWGYTF

V: TRBV24-1
size: -
D: TRBD1
J: TRBJ2-3
DNA: TGTGCCACCAGTGGGACAGGGGTTACAGATACGCAGTATTTT
CDR3: CATSGTGVTDTQYF

V: TRBV5-1
size: -
D: -
J: TRBJ2-7
DNA: TGCGCCAGCAGCTTGGCCGGGATGTTCTACGAGCAGTACTTC
CDR3: CASSLAGMFYEQYF

V: TRBV7-6
size: -
D: -
J: TRBJ2-1
DNA: TGTGCCAGCAGCTCCTTAGCGGACGCATACAATGAGCAGTTCTTC
CDR3: CASSSLADAYNEQFF

V: TRBV5-5
size: -
D: TRBD1
J: TRBJ1-1
DNA: TGTGCCAGCAGCTCACCGGGACAGGGGGCGAGCCCCTTGGGGGGCACTGAAGCTTTCTTT
CDR3: CASSSPGQGASPLGGTEAFF

V: TRBV5-1
size: -
D: TRBD2
J: TRBJ2-2
DNA: TGCGCCAGCAGCTCGGGGGGGACCATCACCGGGGAGCTGTTTTTT
CDR3: CASSSGGTITGELFF

V: TRBV10-1
size: -
D: TRBD1
J: TRBJ2-7
DNA: TGCGCCAGCAGTGCCTACACCGGGACAGGGTCCTACGAGCAGTACTTC
CDR3: CASSAYTGTGSYEQYF

V: TRBV28
size: -
D: -
J: TRBJ2-7
DNA: TGTGCCAGCAGGAGGACAGTCTACGAGCAGTACTTC
CDR3: CASRRTVYEQYF

V: TRBV27
size: once
D: -
J: TRBJ1-2
DNA: TGTGCCAGCAGTTTGTTGGGCTTAGGTGGCTACACCTTC
CDR3: CASSLLGLGGYTF

V: TRBV19
size: -
D: -
J: TRBJ1-1
DNA: TGTGCCAGTAGCCCGCCCGGGATGAACACTGAAGCTTTCTTT
CDR3: CASSPPGMNTEAFF

V: TRBV27
size: -
D: -
J: TRBJ2-7
DNA: TGTGCCAGCAGCGCGGACCAGCGGAGAGACTACGAGCAGTACTTC
CDR3: CASSADQRRDYEQYF

V: TRBV2
size: -
D: -
J: TRBJ1-4
DNA: TGTGCCAGCAGTGAGAGGGTCGGGGCAACTAATGAAAAACTGTTTTTT
CDR3: CASSERVGATNEKLFF

V: TRBV10-2
size: -
D: TRBD2
J: TRBJ2-1
DNA: TGCGCCAGCAGTTTCGGGAGGAGCTCCTACAATGAGCAGTTCTTC
CDR3: CASSFGRSSYNEQFF

V: TRBV28
size: -
D: TRBD1
J: TRBJ1-6
DNA: TGTGCCAGCAGTTCAATGGGACAGGCCTTGCTCCTCCACTTT
CDR3: CASSSMGQALLLHF

V: TRBV27
size: -
D: TRBD2
J: TRBJ2-7
DNA: TGTGCCAGCAGTCTGACCGGGACTAGCGGGATACCACGAATGTACGAGCAGTACTTC
CDR3: CASSLTGTSGIPRMYEQYF

V: TRBV28
size: -
D: TRBD1
J: TRBJ1-3
DNA: TGTGCCAGCAGTTTATTGGGGCCACAGGGGTCTGGAAACACCATATATTTT
CDR3: CASSLLGPQGSGNTIYF

V: TRBV6-5
size: -
D: -
J: TRBJ1-2
DNA: TGTGCCAGCAGCCCGGGAGCCAGCTCTAACTATGGCTACACCTTC
CDR3: CASSPGASSNYGYTF

V: TRBV28
size: -
D: -
J: TRBJ1-2
DNA: TGTGCCAGCCGGGGGGAGTATGGGAATGGCTACACCTTC
CDR3: CASRGEYGNGYTF